This TCR beta chain is from a study of Graves' ophthalmopathy and Graves' hyperthyroidism. General study points: Forecasting of ophthalmopathy progression by the model achieved approximately 70% sensitivity and roughly 75% specificity. Most thyroid-expanded clonotypes exceeding 0.001 frequency were also found in blood. From stable hyperthyroidism, ophthalmopathy was separated by a 13-signature model with 85% to 90% sensitivity and 75% to 82% specificity.

The hyperthyroidism patients, aged 18 to 65, had been newly diagnosed, with under 2 months' duration. In this sample, this clonotype turned up many times. Its specificity is unknown. The length of the CDR3 is 15 residues. V dropped 7 bases and J dropped 2 bases, with 17 bases sitting between them. Germline V gene sequence: CDR1 MNHNS, CDR2 SASEGT. Amplification of TCR beta CDR3 regions used RNA transcripts. HTBI-primed RT-PCR formed the first round, and a multiplex PCR formed the second. TCRdb reprocessed the multiplex PCR reads via MiXCR and lists one record per CDR3 protein. The repertoire has 560,000 or so distinct CDR3 sequences, 35% to 40% of them found once; the top ten carry about 4.1%.

Sequenced sample: peripheral blood or thyroid tissue (not recorded which). This clonotype was sampled from an adult man with Graves' hyperthyroidism. The genes are TRBV6-1 and TRBJ1-2; tentative D call: TRBD1 (6 bases). CDR3 sequence (DNA): TGTGCCAGCATTCCAGGGGAAGGACAGAACTATGGCTACACCTTC. This encodes CASIPGEGQNYGYTF.